One T cell receptor (beta chain) is described in this entry. The data originate from a study of blood T cell repertoires in COVID-19. Those enrolled, adults aged roughly 18 to 89 years, came from around 24 US areas. Clinical history as reported by participants underpinned cohort assignment. The repertoire was sequenced with immunoSEQ multiplex PCR; TCRdb's copy has only in-frame clones and lacks some. The sample lists 170,000 or so clones, roughly 90% occurring once. The CDR3 extends over 14 amino acids. Germline CDR1 reads LGHNA; CDR2 reads YSLEER. The V gene lost 1 base and the J gene lost 10 bases, with 11 bases spanning the gap.

The rearrangement uses TRBV4-3 and TRBJ1-6; D is uncertain. Sequences were obtained from PBMCs or T cells enriched from blood (not recorded which). This TCR came from a woman aged 45-65 years who had recovered from COVID-19. The CDR3 loop is CASSQGSVASPLHF. As DNA, the CDR3 is TGCGCCAGCAGCCAAGGGTCAGTAGCGTCACCCCTCCACTTT.